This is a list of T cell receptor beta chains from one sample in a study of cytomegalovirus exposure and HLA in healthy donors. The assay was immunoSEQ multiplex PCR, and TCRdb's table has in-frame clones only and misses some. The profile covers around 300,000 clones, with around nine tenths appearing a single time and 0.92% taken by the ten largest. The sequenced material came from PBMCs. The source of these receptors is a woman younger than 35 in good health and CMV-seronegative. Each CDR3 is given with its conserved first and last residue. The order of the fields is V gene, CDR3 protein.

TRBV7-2,CASSLENTVSNQPQHF
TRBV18,CASSRRVQETQYF
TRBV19,CASSINPPGQGAEGTNEKLFF
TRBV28,CASSSQREGRDTQYF
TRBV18,CASSPPSGRTYEQYF
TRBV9,CASSPSPYNEQFF
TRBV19,CASSSERDTEAFF
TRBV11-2,CASRPNLVLAEKTYEQYF
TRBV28,CASRTGTGDTEAFF
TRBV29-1,CSVAPYRGVSLDYGYTF
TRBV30,CAWSRGNTIYF
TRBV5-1,CASSLTVVATNEKLFF
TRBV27,CASSLGRGAYGYTF
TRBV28,CASSPPAPPGELFF
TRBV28,CASSFLPLAGEVNEQFF
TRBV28,CASSFQGAGKDYEQYF
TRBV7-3,CASSPTTGELFF
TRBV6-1,CASSPPGGMNTEAFF
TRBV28,CASHQIINTEAFF
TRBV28,CASLGRNTGELFF
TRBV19,CASSITASAYEQYF
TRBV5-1,CASSAGDYEQYF
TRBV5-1,CASSFRDRENTEAFF
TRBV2,CASSEGTSPLYEQYF
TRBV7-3,CASSLSGYTGELFF
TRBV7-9,CASSFGQGGEAFF
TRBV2,CASRHTGGAPGGEQYF